Below, one T cell receptor (beta chain) is given with its context. Per the germline V gene, CDR1 is SGHVS and CDR2 is FQNEAQ. This CDR3 is 15 amino acids long. V was trimmed by 1 base and J by 1 base, leaving 8 bases between them. The sample comes from a study of T cell changes during pregnancy in multiple sclerosis. The method was immunoSEQ multiplex PCR; TCRdb's version includes in-frame clones alone and lacks a portion of them. This table has tens of thousands of clones, 80% to 95% appearing once. The sequence was obtained from a female donor in good health, enrolled as a control in a pregnancy study. The specimen was peripheral blood, collected in the third trimester of pregnancy. V usage is TRBV7-8 and J usage is TRBJ1-3; no definite D call. The DNA of the CDR3 is TGTGCCAGCAGCTTAGGAGTCAGGTCTGGAAACACCATATATTTT. It encodes CASSLGVRSGNTIYF.